This record concerns one T cell receptor beta chain sequence. Its antigen is unidentified. The sample is drawn from a study of cytomegalovirus exposure and HLA in healthy donors. Study overall: Sequencing of 150 million to 200 million T cells in an earlier analysis found around 120 million unique TCR beta sequences. The study's findings and limits: Most TCR sequences were uncommon, yet certain public TCRs appeared in many donors. Researchers reported from a later analysis that most CMV-associated TCR beta chains appeared HLA-restricted.

The PCR was carried out with 60 Vbeta primers and 13 Jbeta primers. The data were produced by immunoSEQ multiplex PCR, yet TCRdb's version contains in-frame clones alone and is incomplete. The table has roughly 45,000 clones, roughly 51% seen once. CDR1 and CDR2 from the germline V gene are ENHRY and SYGVKD. There are 16 residues in the CDR3. V trimming: 1 base; J trimming: 6 bases; junction bases outside the gene matches: 9. The chain is built from TRBV10-3 and TRBJ2-1; 7 bases line up with TRBD2. This TCR derives from a man aged 60 to 69 in good health and CMV-seronegative. What was sequenced was PBMCs. The CDR3 DNA reads TGTGCCATCAGTGAGTTTAGTACGGGAGGAGTCAATGAGCAGTTCTTC. Encoded protein: CAISEFSTGGVNEQFF.